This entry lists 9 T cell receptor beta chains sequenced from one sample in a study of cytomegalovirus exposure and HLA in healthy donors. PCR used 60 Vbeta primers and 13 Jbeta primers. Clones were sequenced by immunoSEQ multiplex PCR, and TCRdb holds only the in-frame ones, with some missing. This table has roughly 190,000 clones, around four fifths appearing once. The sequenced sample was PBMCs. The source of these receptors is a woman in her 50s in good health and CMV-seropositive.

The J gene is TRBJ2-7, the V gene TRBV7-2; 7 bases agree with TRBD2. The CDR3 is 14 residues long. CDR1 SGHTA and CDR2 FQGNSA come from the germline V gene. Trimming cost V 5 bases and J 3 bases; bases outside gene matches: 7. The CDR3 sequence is CASSPSTGGYEQYF. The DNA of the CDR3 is TGTGCCAGCAGCCCTAGCACGGGGGGCTACGAGCAGTACTTC.

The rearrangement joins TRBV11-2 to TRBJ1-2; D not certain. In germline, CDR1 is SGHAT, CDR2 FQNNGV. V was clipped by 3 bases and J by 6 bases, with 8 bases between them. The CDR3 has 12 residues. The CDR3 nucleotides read TGTGCCAGCAGCTTGGAGGGTGATGGCTACACCTTC. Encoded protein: CASSLEGDGYTF.

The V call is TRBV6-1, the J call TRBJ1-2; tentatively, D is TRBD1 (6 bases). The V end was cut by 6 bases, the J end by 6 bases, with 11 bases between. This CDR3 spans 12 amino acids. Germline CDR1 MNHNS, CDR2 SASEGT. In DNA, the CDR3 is TGTGCCAGCAGGAGAGGGGGGGATGGCTACACCTTC. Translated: CASRRGGDGYTF.

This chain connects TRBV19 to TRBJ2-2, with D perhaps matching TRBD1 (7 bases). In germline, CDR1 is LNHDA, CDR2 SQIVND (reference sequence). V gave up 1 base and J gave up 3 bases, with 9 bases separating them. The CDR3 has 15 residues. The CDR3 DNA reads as TGTGCCAGTAGTATAGCCAGGGGGGACACCGGGGAGCTGTTTTTT. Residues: CASSIARGDTGELFF.

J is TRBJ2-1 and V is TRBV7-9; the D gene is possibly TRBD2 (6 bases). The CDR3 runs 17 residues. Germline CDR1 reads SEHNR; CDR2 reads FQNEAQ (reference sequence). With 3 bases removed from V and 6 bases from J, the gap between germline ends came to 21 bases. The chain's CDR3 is CASSFSRVRLSGNEQFF. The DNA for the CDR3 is TGTGCCAGCAGCTTTAGCAGGGTGAGGCTTAGCGGCAATGAGCAGTTCTTC.

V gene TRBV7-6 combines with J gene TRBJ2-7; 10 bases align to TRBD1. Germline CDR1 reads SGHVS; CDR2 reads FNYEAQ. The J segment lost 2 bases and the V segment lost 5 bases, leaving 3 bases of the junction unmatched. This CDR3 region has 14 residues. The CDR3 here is CASSKGTGAYEQYF. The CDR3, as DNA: TGTGCCAGCAGCAAGGGGACAGGGGCCTACGAGCAGTACTTC.

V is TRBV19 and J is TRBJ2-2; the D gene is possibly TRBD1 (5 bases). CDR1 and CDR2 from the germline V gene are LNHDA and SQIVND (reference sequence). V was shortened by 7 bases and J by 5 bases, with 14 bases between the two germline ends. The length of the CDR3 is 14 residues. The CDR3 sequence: CASTLPGITGELFF. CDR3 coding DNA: TGTGCCAGTACCCTCCCAGGGATTACCGGGGAGCTGTTTTTT.

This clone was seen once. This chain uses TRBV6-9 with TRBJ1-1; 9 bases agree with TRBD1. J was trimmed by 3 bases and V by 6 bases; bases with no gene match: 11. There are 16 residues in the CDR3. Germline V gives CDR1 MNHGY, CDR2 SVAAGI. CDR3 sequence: CASSHDRTGEYTEAFF. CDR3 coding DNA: TGTGCCAGCAGCCACGACAGGACAGGGGAGTACACTGAAGCTTTCTTT.

The CDR3 region is CASSESTLVAGTGELFF. The CDR3 nucleotides read TGCGCCAGCAGTGAGTCGACTTTGGTAGCTGGGACCGGGGAGCTGTTTTTT. V usage is TRBV10-1 and J usage is TRBJ2-2; D call uncertain. V was trimmed by 0 bases and J by 5 bases, leaving 16 bases between them. The CDR3 is 17 amino acids. Germline values: CDR1 WNHNN, CDR2 SYGVQD (reference sequence).